The 3 T cell receptor beta chains given below trace back to one sample, sequenced in a study of long-term antiretroviral therapy in people with HIV (dated 2022 in TCRdb). The immunoSEQ hsTCRB v3.0 assay was used at survey level resolution to sequence the TRB variable region. TCRdb limited this immuneACCESS table to in-frame rearrangements with V and J called. A share of clones is missing; checked studies link under half to unresolved V genes, and the rest is unexplained. In this sample the table shows fewer than 8,500 clones, over 70% of which occur a single time. 14% of the sample lies in the top ten. Sequencing was performed on unsorted PBMCs, taken 2.5 to 2.7 years before starting antiretroviral therapy. The source is a man aged 35-49 years with HIV.

This chain connects TRBV4-2 to TRBJ1-2; a possible D gene is TRBD1 (6 bases). Germline values: CDR1 LGHNA, CDR2 YNFKEQ. The CDR3 covers 18 residues. V was trimmed by 2 bases and J by 2 bases, leaving 21 bases between them. The CDR3, as DNA: TGTGCCAGCAGCCAATCCGGCGGAAGGACAGAACCCAACTATGGCTACACCTTC. This sequence encodes CASSQSGGRTEPNYGYTF.

This clone came up once. The chain has TRBV25-1 and TRBJ1-6; D not certain. In germline, CDR1 is MGHDK, CDR2 SYGVNS. Trimming took 4 bases from V and 11 from J, leaving 12 bases between them. The CDR3 has 13 amino acids. The DNA of the CDR3 is TGTGCCAGCAGTGTGGCGGATACGGCACCCCTCCACTTT. Amino acids: CASSVADTAPLHF.

The chain is built from TRBV7-8 and TRBJ2-1; D unclear. CDR3 length: 11 amino acids. Germline V gene data show CDR1 as SGHVS and CDR2 as FQNEAQ. V was pared by 5 bases and J by 12 bases, with 11 bases between. CDR3 sequence reads: CASSQTWGQFF. In DNA, the CDR3 is TGTGCCAGCAGCCAGACCTGGGGGCAGTTCTTC.